This paragraph covers one T cell receptor beta chain sequence. This clonotype came up many times. The antigen this receptor binds is unknown. A read error is possible here, since a much larger clone lies one base away. The TCR beta CDR3 regions were amplified from RNA transcripts. The TCR CDR3 was subjected to a first round of RT-PCR using the HTBI primer set and the Qiagen OneStep RT-PCR kit. The libraries were constructed in a second round of multiplex PCR and then size-selected and purified. Paired-end sequencing of the libraries was performed with 100 bp reads on an Illumina HiSeq2000. As for the original processing: SOAPnuke was used to process the raw data, throwing out any read that contained adapters or uncalled bases, had a mean Phred below 15, or lacked an exact constant-primer or identifier match. High-quality paired reads were merged using COPE v1.2.5, and each unique nucleotide sequence was defined as a clonotype. MiTCR v1.1 was used to align the clonotypes against IMGT TRBV, TRBD and TRBJ reference segments. Only V-J combinations with frequency above 0.0001, covering roughly 99% of repertoires, were analysed. The TCS score was defined as F50 (clonal expansion) divided by E x V (chaos), with BLOSUM62-based TCRdist calculated between CDR3 peptides within each V-J. Welch's t-statistics and random forest reduced 500 to 650 V-J features to 13, which were used in a naive Bayes classifier (R e1071). TCRdb itself trimmed the public reads at Q25 with fastp, ran MiXCR and retained productive beta chains. CDR3 protein sequences are deduplicated, and each keeps its most common genes and DNA. These V and J calls derive from TCRdb rather than the authors' analysis. Recorded for this sample are roughly 500,000 distinct CDR3 sequences; around a quarter of them occurred a single time. The ten biggest clones cover about 11% of the sample.

The CDR3 goes from the cysteine to the phenylalanine over 13 residues. Only CDR3 DNA is held: 39 bases, read in frame from base 1. The junction shows trimming of 6 bases on V and 1 base on J, plus 9 bases between the germline ends. Sequences MNHEY (CDR1) and SMNVEV (CDR2) are obtained from the germline V gene (reference sequence). This sample stems from a study of T cells in Graves' hyperthyroidism and ophthalmopathy (dated by TCRdb to about 2019). About the study as a whole: Peripheral blood samples were taken at initial diagnosis, before any treatment was given. The paper describes TCR Vbeta CDR3 sequencing of 140 or so peripheral blood samples, made up of some 40 ophthalmopathy patients, 70 to 75 hyperthyroidism patients and 17 progressor patients. The study also compared thyroid tissue and blood T-cell repertoires from about 6 Graves' hyperthyroidism patients. After sampling, hyperthyroidism patients received methimazole starting at 30 mg daily, and ophthalmopathy patients received high-dose intravenous methylprednisolone. The roughly 90 discovery patients were divided at random into training and test sets in a 7:3 ratio. To identify distinguishing TCR V-J signatures, a discovery cohort of about 100 patients was used, comprising approximately 40 with Graves' ophthalmopathy and about 59 with stable Graves' hyperthyroidism. Whether ophthalmopathy could be predicted prospectively was tested in an independent validation cohort made up of about 20 hyperthyroidism patients plus 17 patients who later progressed to ophthalmopathy. What the study reported, not specific to this receptor: In cross-validation, a model built on a 13 V-J signature told ophthalmopathy apart from stable hyperthyroidism with just under 90% sensitivity and roughly 81% specificity, and in testing the same model reached 80%/75%. During validation, the model predicted progression to ophthalmopathy a median of about 6.5 months ahead of onset, with around 71% sensitivity and around 72% specificity. No statistical method was used to set the sample size in advance, and investigators knew the group allocation. Most expanded thyroid clonotypes (frequency above 0.001) were also detected in blood, a finding suggesting that blood repertoires may reflect thyroid immune responses.

Ophthalmopathy patients had moderately to severely active disease, with a Clinical Activity Score of 3 or more, a NOSPECS grade of 4 or more, and a disease duration of less than 3 months. Any patient with an uncontrolled infection, another autoimmune disease, pregnancy or lactation was excluded. Diagnoses were established on the basis of clinical symptoms, serum thyroxine and TRAb, thyroid ultrasound, and orbital computed tomography. PBMCs were separated from 10 ml of fresh peripheral blood using Ficoll-Paque density gradient centrifugation. Total RNA was extracted using Trizol reagent, and RNA quality was assessed on an Agilent 2100 Bioanalyzer.

The receptor was isolated from a woman in her twenties or thirties with Graves' ophthalmopathy. The sequencing sample was made of blood. Recombination joined TRBV27 with TRBJ1-1; the D gene is perhaps TRBD1, on 6 matching bases. The sequence in DNA is TGTGCCAGCAGGGACAGCCCGAACACTGAAGCTTTCTTT. This translates into CASRDSPNTEAFF.